This entry lists 9 T cell receptor beta chains sequenced from one sample in a study of cytomegalovirus exposure and HLA in healthy donors. Primers for the PCR totalled 60 Vbeta and 13 Jbeta. TCRdb keeps only in-frame clones here, not all; method: immunoSEQ multiplex PCR. This table has fewer than 150,000 clones, 73% appearing once. Source material: PBMCs. The receptor source for this set is a human donor in good health.

CDR3 sequence: CASSDRTGGGYQPQHF. The DNA of the CDR3 is TGTGCCAGCAGTGACAGGACAGGGGGAGGATATCAGCCCCAGCATTTT. J is TRBJ1-5 and V is TRBV2; 10 nucleotides line up with TRBD1. V shed 3 bases, J shed 5 bases, and the junction held 7 bases outside the gene matches. The CDR3 runs 16 residues. From germline, CDR1 is SNHLY and CDR2 FYNNEI. Using reference TRBV2 and TRBJ1-5 for the parts outside the CDR3, the full variable domain is EPEVTQTPSHQVTQMGQEVILRCVPISNHLYFYWYRQILGQKVEFLVSFYNNEISEKSEIFDDQFSVERPDGSNFTLKIRSTKLEDSAMYFCASSDRTGGGYQPQHFGDGTRLSIL.

A few counts support this clone. The chain uses TRBV5-1 and TRBJ2-5, with a weak D call TRBD1 (5 bases). The J call may be mistaken, given a closer DNA end match to TRBJ2-7. In germline, CDR1 is SGHRS, CDR2 YFSETQ. This CDR3 comprises 14 residues. DNA of the CDR3: TGCGCCAGCAGCTCTACGTTCGACCAGGGCGAGCAGTACTTC. Protein product: CASSSTFDQGEQYF.

This clone was picked up one time. The gene calls are TRBV18 and TRBJ1-5, with D maybe TRBD1 (6 bases). CDR1 and CDR2 from the germline V gene are KGHSH and LQKENI. The V gene lost 4 bases and the J gene lost 0 bases, with 13 bases spanning the gap. The CDR3 runs 16 residues. Here the CDR3 reads CASSQTTGYSNQPQHF. CDR3 in DNA: TGTGCCAGCTCACAAACGACAGGTTATAGCAATCAGCCCCAGCATTTT.

V gene TRBV27 combines with J gene TRBJ1-3; D is unresolved. The CDR3 has 14 residues. V gave up 7 bases and J gave up 0 bases, with 10 bases separating them. Germline CDR1 is MNHEY and CDR2 is SMNVEV (reference sequence). CDR3 in DNA: TGTGCCAGCACCCATCCGAGCTCTGGAAACACCATATATTTT. Amino acids: CASTHPSSGNTIYF.

V and J are TRBV7-8 and TRBJ1-5, with 9 positions matching TRBD1. With 5 bases clipped from V and 5 bases from J, the junction kept 10 bases outside the gene matches. The CDR3 runs 16 residues. CDR1 is SGHVS, CDR2 FQNEAQ, per germline. For the CDR3, the DNA is TGTGCCAGCAGCCAGATCCACAGGGGGCGGTATCAGCCCCAGCATTTT. This sequence encodes CASSQIHRGRYQPQHF.

The V call is TRBV7-3, the J call TRBJ2-1, with 8 bases identical to TRBD2. Trimming removed 5 bases from V and 8 bases from J; junction bases left unmatched: 11. The CDR3 is made up of 15 amino acids. The V gene's germline CDR1 is SGHTA and CDR2 FQGTGA. The CDR3 DNA reads TGTGCCAGCAGCCCCGCCGCGGGAGGAGGATATGAGCAGTTCTTC. This gives the protein CASSPAAGGGYEQFF.

This clone was found once. V is TRBV4-1 and J is TRBJ1-5; D remains ambiguous. Trimming pared 1 base from V and 5 bases from J, leaving 15 bases between. Germline lookup yields CDR1 MGHRA and CDR2 YSYEKL. This CDR3 is built from 16 residues. CDR3 nucleotides: TGCGCCAGCAGCCAAGCCTTCCAAGGGAGAGATCAGCCCCAGCATTTT. Encoded protein: CASSQAFQGRDQPQHF.

J is TRBJ2-1 and V is TRBV29-1; 10 bases match TRBD2. This CDR3 is built from 14 residues. Per germline, CDR1 SQVTM and CDR2 ANQGSEA. Trimming removed 5 bases from V and 6 bases from J; junction bases left unmatched: 7. The CDR3 loop reads CSVFSGGPINEQFF. The CDR3, as DNA: TGCAGCGTTTTTAGCGGGGGGCCGATCAATGAGCAGTTCTTC.

V gene TRBV6-5 combines with J gene TRBJ2-3; perhaps TRBD2 as D (5 bases). Between the trimmed V and J ends, which lost 7 bases and 5 bases, there was a span of 16 bases. The CDR3 is 14 amino acids. Germline lookup yields CDR1 MNHEY and CDR2 SVGAGI. This chain's CDR3 is CASNRFGREDTQYF. DNA of the CDR3: TGTGCCAGCAATCGATTCGGCCGGGAAGATACGCAGTATTTT.